Listed below are T cell receptor beta chains from one sample, sequenced in a study of T-cell memory formation after mild COVID-19. Each CDR3 protein is one row after TCRdb ran MiXCR on the 5' RACE reads. The table lists under 700,000 distinct CDR3 sequences, around 20% of them singletons. Sequences were obtained from PBMCs or a T cell subset sorted from them (not recorded which). These receptors were obtained from an adult woman who had mild COVID-19 (a few samples of this study predate the infection). Cell type and time point are not known. CDR3s include the opening cysteine and the closing phenylalanine or tryptophan. A D gene is named only where the DNA matches it firmly. Clone size is shown for a subset of rows, as once, few, many or a class of expanded clone.

>TRBJ1-1|few|TRBD1|TRBV6-5
TGTGCCAGCAGTCTATACGGACAGGGGGGCACTGAAGCTTTCTTT
CASSLYGQGGTEAFF
>TRBJ1-1|-|TRBD1|TRBV3-1
TGTGCCAGCAGCCCGACAGGGACTAACACTGAAGCTTTCTTT
CASSPTGTNTEAFF
>TRBJ2-7|few|-|TRBV7-3
TGTGCCAGCAGCTTAGACGGGGGTAGTGGGCAGTACTTC
CASSLDGGSGQYF
>TRBJ1-4|-|-|TRBV20-1
TGCAGTGCTACCCGACAGGTGTCCTTTGAAAAACTGTTTTTT
CSATRQVSFEKLFF
>TRBJ2-1|few|-|TRBV7-2
TGTGCCAGCAGCTTAGTTGCAGGGTCGAACAATGAGCAGTTCTTC
CASSLVAGSNNEQFF
>TRBJ2-1|few|-|TRBV20-1
TGCAGCTCCTCCGGTGGGTCGAACAATGAGCAGTTCTTC
CSSSGGSNNEQFF
>TRBJ1-4|-|TRBD1|TRBV2
TGTGCCAGCAGTGACAGGGGGGCGACTAATGAAAAACTGTTTTTT
CASSDRGATNEKLFF
>TRBJ2-5|few|TRBD2|TRBV20-1
TGCAGTGCTAGAGATCTCCCGACTAGCCCAGGAGAGACCCAGTACTTC
CSARDLPTSPGETQYF
>TRBJ2-1|many|-|TRBV29-1
TGCAGCGTTGGTAGGGATAAGGCCAATGAGCAGTTCTTC
CSVGRDKANEQFF
>TRBJ2-3|few|-|TRBV4-1
TGCGCCAGCAGCCGGGAAAGGCCCCCGGATACGCAGTATTTT
CASSRERPPDTQYF
>TRBJ2-5|few|TRBD2|TRBV29-1
TGCAGCGTTGAGGGACTAGCGGATCAAGAGACCCAGTACTTC
CSVEGLADQETQYF
>TRBJ2-7|few|-|TRBV12-3/TRBV12-4
TGTGCCAGCAGTTTAGCGTTGGGGGGACACGGCCACGAGCAGTACTTC
CASSLALGGHGHEQYF